One and the same sample provided the 11 T cell receptor beta chains below, sequenced in a study of beta chain features in type 1 diabetes. As every portion of the isolated RNA was reverse transcribed, the sequencing read expressed TCRB transcripts. The data were produced by immunoSEQ multiplex PCR, yet TCRdb's version contains in-frame clones alone and is incomplete. Counted here are some 180,000 clones, about 13% occurring once; the ten biggest clones make up roughly 0.56%. Sequenced material: central memory CD4+ T cells from blood. Receptors originate from a woman aged 18-29 years in good health.

The chain carries TRBV2 and TRBJ2-7; TRBD2 matches at 8 bases. The CDR3 runs 14 residues. Germline trimming cut 5 bases from V and 2 bases from J; bases unmatched to any gene: 5. The germline V gene encodes CDR1 SNHLY and CDR2 FYNNEI. CDR3 nucleotide sequence: TGTGCCAGCAGTTACGGACTAGCTACCTACGAGCAGTACTTC. Translating gives CASSYGLATYEQYF.

The chain combines TRBV30 with TRBJ2-5; TRBD2 aligns across 8 bases. V lost 2 bases to trimming and J lost 5 bases; unmatched junction nucleotides: 10. The CDR3 length is 15 residues. Per the germline V gene, CDR1 is GTSNPN and CDR2 is SVGIG (reference sequence). For the CDR3, the DNA is TGTGCCTGGAGTCGCTCGGGAGGGCCTGGGGAGACCCAGTACTTC. Translated, it gives CAWSRSGGPGETQYF.

This rearrangement joins TRBV30 to TRBJ2-7; 10 bases line up with TRBD2. CDR3 size: 13 residues. The J segment lost 5 bases and the V segment lost 2 bases, leaving 3 bases of the junction unmatched. Germline CDR1 is GTSNPN and CDR2 is SVGIG (reference sequence). The CDR3 DNA reads TGTGCCTGGAGTAGGCTAGCGGGAGACGAGCAGTACTTC. Translating gives CAWSRLAGDEQYF.

In this sample, this clone turned up a few times. One end of the junction is discordant with germline, which a read error may explain. The chain recombines TRBV7-9 with TRBJ2-3; 8 bases are a match to TRBD2. This CDR3 region has 15 residues. Germline loops: CDR1 SEHNR, CDR2 FQNEAQ (reference sequence). The CDR3 DNA is TGTGCCAGCAGCATAGCGGGACTTAGCACAGATACGCAGTATTTT. As protein: CASSIAGLSTDTQYF.

The J gene is TRBJ2-7, the V gene TRBV4-2, with 12 nucleotides matching TRBD1. With 4 bases clipped from V and 5 bases from J, the junction kept 3 bases outside the gene matches. This CDR3 has 14 residues. Germline CDR1 reads LGHNA; CDR2 reads YNFKEQ. The CDR3 coding sequence is TGTGCCAGCAGCCCGGGACAGGGGGCCGACGAGCAGTACTTC. Amino acid sequence: CASSPGQGADEQYF.

The chain has TRBV18 and TRBJ2-1; no clear D. Trimming took off 6 bases at V and 8 bases at J, with 8 bases between the two ends. This CDR3 is built from 11 residues. Germline V gene sequence: CDR1 KGHSH, CDR2 LQKENI. The CDR3 protein is CASSSIHEQFF. The DNA of the CDR3 is TGTGCCAGCTCCAGTATCCATGAGCAGTTCTTC. The variable domain in full, completed from reference TRBV18 and TRBJ2-1, reads NAGVMQNPRHLVRRRGQEARLRCSPMKGHSHVYWYRQLPEEGLKFMVYLQKENIIDESGMPKERFSAEFPKEGPSILRIQQVVRGDSAAYFCASSSIHEQFFGPGTRLTVL.

This clone was counted between two and nine times. The rearrangement uses TRBV6-5 and TRBJ2-7; D remains ambiguous. CDR3 length equals 15 residues. Trimming took off 2 bases at V and 0 bases at J, with 11 bases between the two ends. Germline-derived CDR1 and CDR2 are MNHEY and SVGAGI. The CDR3 reads CASSYIQARSYEQYF. The CDR3 DNA sequence: TGTGCCAGCAGTTACATCCAGGCTCGCTCCTACGAGCAGTACTTC.

Concerning this clone itself: The same CDR3 can be traced to other DNA sequences in this sample. The V and J genes are TRBV10-3 and TRBJ2-3; 10 bases align to TRBD2. The CDR3 totals 15 residues. Germline V gene lookup returns CDR1 ENHRY and CDR2 SYGVKD. V trimming: 5 bases; J trimming: 2 bases; junction bases outside the gene matches: 4. This CDR3 reads CAISRLAGLTDTQYF. Here the CDR3 DNA reads TGTGCCATCAGTCGACTAGCGGGCCTCACAGATACGCAGTATTTT.

The rearrangement uses TRBV28 and TRBJ1-2, with D tentatively TRBD1 (5 bases). V was trimmed by 3 bases and J by 8 bases, leaving 16 bases between them. The CDR3 consists of 14 residues. Germline CDR1 and CDR2: MDHEN and SYDVKM. CDR3 region: CASSLGRGLGGYTF. In DNA form, the CDR3 reads TGTGCCAGCAGTTTGGGGAGGGGTTTGGGCGGCTACACCTTC.

This rearrangement joins TRBV28 to TRBJ1-5; D perhaps matches TRBD1 (6 bases). Germline V CDR1 and CDR2: MDHEN, SYDVKM. This CDR3 region has 13 residues. Trimming cost V 7 bases and J 5 bases, with 12 bases left between them. The DNA of the CDR3 is TGTGCCAGCATCAAGGGGGGGCATCAGCCCCAGCATTTT. It yields the protein CASIKGGHQPQHF.

V and J are TRBV28 and TRBJ2-7; 9 nucleotides agree with TRBD2. CDR1 and CDR2 from the germline V gene are MDHEN and SYDVKM. This CDR3 has 16 amino acids. V gave up 4 bases and J gave up 4 bases; unmatched junction bases: 11. DNA for the CDR3: TGTGCCAGCAGTTCCCCCAGTAGCGGGAGAGTATACGAGCAGTACTTC. This codes for CASSSPSSGRVYEQYF.